This T cell receptor (beta chain) was identified in a study of early T cells in non-severe SARS-CoV-2 infection. About the research overall: Whole-blood bulk RNA, unsorted, was sequenced, and chains were unpaired.

In its sample, this clonotype was seen many times. The antigen is not known. Attachment of unique molecular identifiers was made to individual cDNA molecules. TCRdb re-called the 5' RACE reads with MiXCR, one entry per CDR3 protein. The repertoire consists of some 77,000 distinct CDR3 sequences, with 10% to 15% occurring once and the leading ten covering 1.1%. The study, taken as a whole, reports: Matches to VDJdb favored anti-spike CD8 responses and missed private and CD4 specificities.

The receptor was isolated from an adult who was a healthcare worker with PCR-confirmed SARS-CoV-2 infection or an uninfected control (not recorded which). Sequenced sample: whole blood.

The CDR3 region has the DNA TGTGCCAGCAGCTTAGACCGGGGCACCGGGGAGCTGTTTTTT. Protein: CASSLDRGTGELFF. V usage is TRBV11-2 and J usage is TRBJ2-2; D is perhaps TRBD2 (5 bases). V gave up 0 bases and J gave up 4 bases, with 6 bases separating them. The CDR3 totals 14 residues. Looked up from germline, CDR1 is SGHAT and CDR2 is FQNNGV.